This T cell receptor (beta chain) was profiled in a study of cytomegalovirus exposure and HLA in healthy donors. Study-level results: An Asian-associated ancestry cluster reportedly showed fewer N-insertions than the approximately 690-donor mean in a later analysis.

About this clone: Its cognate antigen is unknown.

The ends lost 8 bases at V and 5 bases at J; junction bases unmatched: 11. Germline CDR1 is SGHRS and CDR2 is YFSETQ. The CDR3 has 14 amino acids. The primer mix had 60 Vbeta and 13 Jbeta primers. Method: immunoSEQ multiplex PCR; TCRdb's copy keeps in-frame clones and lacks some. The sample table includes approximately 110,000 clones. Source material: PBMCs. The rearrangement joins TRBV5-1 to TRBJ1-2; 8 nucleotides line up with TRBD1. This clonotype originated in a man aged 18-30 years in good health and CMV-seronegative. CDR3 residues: CASHRPGQGYGYTF. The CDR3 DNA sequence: TGCGCCAGTCATCGACCCGGACAGGGATATGGCTACACCTTC.